These 27 T cell receptor beta chains share one sample of origin, sequenced in a study of T cells in Graves' hyperthyroidism and ophthalmopathy. Amplification yielded TCR beta CDR3 regions, with RNA transcripts as the source. During a first-round RT-PCR of the TCR CDR3, the HTBI primer set was used. TCRdb recomputed calls from the multiplex PCR reads with MiXCR, one row per CDR3 protein. The table includes about 620,000 distinct CDR3 sequences, around 16% detected once. The sample was blood. These receptors all stem from a woman aged 25 to 39 with Graves' hyperthyroidism.

In this sample, this clonotype turned up many times. The chain joins TRBV12-3 or TRBV12-4 to TRBJ2-1, with 11 nucleotides matching TRBD2. V trimming: 3 bases; J trimming: 5 bases; junction bases outside the gene matches: 3. There are 15 residues in the CDR3. CDR3 sequence (DNA): TGTGCCAGCAGTTTTAGCGGGAGGGACAACAATGAGCAGTTCTTC. As protein: CASSFSGRDNNEQFF.

This clonotype has more than one count but fewer than ten. The rearrangement uses TRBV20-1 and TRBJ1-1, with TRBD1 as a possible D gene (6 bases). The V and J ends lost 5 bases and 1 base respectively, with 14 bases between them. The V gene's germline CDR1 is DFQATT and CDR2 SNEGSKA (reference sequence). The CDR3 totals 14 residues. CDR3 nucleotides: TGCAGTGCTCTACTGGGGGCGGCGAACACTGAAGCTTTCTTT. Its protein is CSALLGAANTEAFF.

With regard to this clonotype: At one end, the junction sequence differs from germline, possibly due to a read error. The chain employs TRBV20-1 and TRBJ2-4, with D maybe TRBD2 (5 bases). The germline V gene has CDR1 DFQATT and CDR2 SNEGSKA (reference sequence). The CDR3 is made up of 17 amino acids. In DNA, the CDR3 is TGCAGTGTTAGAAAGCCGAACGGGGATCTAGCCAAAAACATTCAGTACTTC. It codes for CSVRKPNGDLAKNIQYF.

The CDR3 coding sequence is TGTGCCAGCAGCGTAGGTGTGGGACCCCTCCACTTT. Its protein is CASSVGVGPLHF. V is TRBV9 and J is TRBJ1-6; no reliable D call. V was pared by 0 bases and J by 12 bases, with 7 bases between. The length of the CDR3 is 12 residues. Germline V lookup: CDR1 SGDLS, CDR2 YYNGEE.

Remarks on this clonotype: With a much larger clone just one base away, this may be a read error. The gene calls are TRBV7-6 and TRBJ2-5; D is unresolved. The CDR3 runs 14 residues. V was cut by 0 bases and J by 1 base, with 6 bases left in between. Germline V CDR1 and CDR2: SGHVS, FNYEAQ. This chain's CDR3 is CASSLADPQETQYF. CDR3 bases: TGTGCCAGCAGCTTAGCGGACCCCCAAGAGACCCAGTACTTC.

The V call is TRBV7-8, the J call TRBJ2-7, with 12 bases fitting TRBD1. Germline V CDR1 and CDR2: SGHVS, FQNEAQ. CDR3 length: 14 amino acids. V was clipped by 4 bases and J by 6 bases; unmatched bases: 4. In DNA form, the CDR3 reads TGTGCCAGCAGCTGGGGGACAGGGGGCTTCGAGCAGTACTTC. Translation: CASSWGTGGFEQYF.

CDR3 in amino acids: CASTKLTGGSKANYGYTF. The CDR3, as DNA: TGTGCCAGCACTAAACTGACAGGGGGCTCAAAAGCTAACTATGGCTACACCTTC. V gene TRBV27 combines with J gene TRBJ1-2; 10 bases are shared with TRBD1. The CDR3 extends over 18 amino acids. After removal of 7 bases from V and 0 bases from J, the junction contained 14 bases not matched to a gene. CDR1 MNHEY and CDR2 SMNVEV come from the germline V gene (reference sequence).

This clonotype was observed many times. Here the CDR3 DNA reads TGTGCCAGCAGCTTGGACGGATCGAACACTGAAGCTTTCTTT. Its translation: CASSLDGSNTEAFF. The J gene is TRBJ1-1, the V gene TRBV7-6; no clear D gene. This CDR3 has 14 residues. Germline CDR1 and CDR2: SGHVS and FNYEAQ. Between the trimmed V and J ends, which lost 3 bases and 1 base, there was a span of 9 bases.

This clonotype was counted many times. The chain uses TRBV3-1 and TRBJ2-7; D is ambiguous. Trimming removed 11 bases from V and 4 bases from J, with 15 bases in between. Germline CDR1 and CDR2: LGHDT and YNNKEL (reference sequence). CDR3 length: 12 amino acids. The DNA for the CDR3 is TGTGCCGTCGCATTAACCGGGTACGAGCAGTACTTC. The encoded protein is CAVALTGYEQYF.

This clonotype was detected many times. The chain uses TRBV5-1 and TRBJ2-7; 7 positions match TRBD1. The germline V gene has CDR1 SGHRS and CDR2 YFSETQ. The CDR3 is 12 amino acids. Trimming removed 4 bases from V and 5 bases from J; junction bases left unmatched: 3. This chain's CDR3 is CASSQQGNEQYF. The CDR3 DNA follows: TGCGCCAGCAGCCAACAGGGGAACGAGCAGTACTTC.

This clonotype was counted only a few times. In DNA form, the CDR3 reads TGTGCCAGTAGTTCCGGGACAGGGGTGAGGTTTGGTAGCGGGATCCCCGGCGAGCAGTACTTC. Its protein product is CASSSGTGVRFGSGIPGEQYF. The chain carries TRBV19 and TRBJ2-7; 10 bases fit TRBD1. The CDR3 is 21 amino acids. The germline V gene has CDR1 LNHDA and CDR2 SQIVND (reference sequence). After removal of 5 bases from V and 6 bases from J, the junction contained 28 bases not matched to a gene.

The chain combines TRBV6-1 with TRBJ1-2; 9 nucleotides match TRBD1. V was pared by 4 bases and J by 7 bases, with 4 bases of the junction left unmatched. This CDR3 contains 13 residues. The germline V gene encodes CDR1 MNHNS and CDR2 SASEGT. The CDR3 sequence: CASSARQGVGYTF. The CDR3 DNA is TGTGCCAGCAGTGCCCGACAGGGGGTTGGCTACACCTTC.

Only a few counts were recorded for this clonotype. The rearrangement joins TRBV4-2 to TRBJ1-1; D might be TRBD1 (6 bases). The germline V gene encodes CDR1 LGHNA and CDR2 YNFKEQ. This CDR3 contains 14 residues. Trimming took off 5 bases at V and 7 bases at J, with 17 bases between the two ends. The CDR3 sequence: CASSAMGKGGEAFF. The CDR3 nucleotides read TGTGCCAGCAGCGCAATGGGGAAGGGGGGTGAAGCTTTCTTT.

The chain employs TRBV5-1 and TRBJ1-1, with 10 positions matching TRBD1. V dropped 4 bases and J dropped 1; count of bases not matched to a gene: 7. The CDR3 contains 16 residues. Germline V gives CDR1 SGHRS, CDR2 YFSETQ. The CDR3 nucleotides are TGCGCCAGCAGCGAGGGTCGGACAGGGGGGAACACTGAAGCTTTCTTT. Protein sequence: CASSEGRTGGNTEAFF.

In its sample, this clonotype was seen many times. V and J are TRBV7-9 and TRBJ2-7, with TRBD1 matching 10 bases. Looked up from germline, CDR1 is SEHNR and CDR2 is FQNEAQ (reference sequence). V lost 5 bases and J lost 6; bases outside the gene matches: 7. CDR3 length: 14 residues. CDR3 nucleotides: TGTGCCAGCAGCATACGACAGGGGGCGACCGAGCAGTACTTC. Its translation is CASSIRQGATEQYF.

The CDR3 sequence: CSAREPPGPAIYF. The DNA of the CDR3 is TGCAGTGCTAGAGAGCCGCCGGGACCCGCCATATATTTT. The J gene is TRBJ1-3, the V gene TRBV20-1, with D possibly matching TRBD1 (5 bases). The CDR3 is 13 residues long. Trimming stripped 0 bases from V and 11 bases from J, with 14 bases between. Per germline, CDR1 DFQATT and CDR2 SNEGSKA (reference sequence).

This clonotype has a handful of counts. The V gene is TRBV7-3, the J gene TRBJ2-5, with TRBD2 as a possible D gene (5 bases). Germline V gives CDR1 SGHTA, CDR2 FQGTGA. V was cut by 5 bases and J by 4 bases, with 17 bases left in between. This CDR3 has 15 residues. CDR3 nucleotides: TGTGCCAGCAGCCAATCTGGAACCGCGGGAGAGACCCAGTACTTC. Translated, it gives CASSQSGTAGETQYF.

The rearrangement uses TRBV11-1 and TRBJ2-1, with 12 bases aligning to TRBD2. Germline assignment: CDR1 SGHAT and CDR2 FQDESV (reference sequence). Trimming cost V 2 bases and J 8 bases; bases outside gene matches: 10. The CDR3 sequence is 17 residues long. CDR3 in DNA: TGTGCCAGCAGCTTAAGGTCGTCGGGACTAGCGGGCCATGAGCAGTTCTTC. Translated: CASSLRSSGLAGHEQFF.

The chain uses TRBV5-6 and TRBJ2-5, with TRBD2 matching over 7 bases. J was trimmed by 4 bases and V by 4 bases; bases with no gene match: 10. Germline V lookup: CDR1 SGHDT, CDR2 YYEEEE. This CDR3 has 15 amino acids. CDR3 region: CASSRGLVGGETQYF. The CDR3 nucleotides read TGTGCCAGCAGCCGCGGACTAGTAGGAGGAGAGACCCAGTACTTC. Based on the CDR3 plus reference TRBV5-6 and TRBJ2-5, the full variable domain is DAGVTQSPTHLIKTRGQQVTLRCSPKSGHDTVSWYQQALGQGPQFIFQYYEEEERQRGNFPDRFSGHQFPNYSSELNVNALLLGDSALYLCASSRGLVGGETQYFGPGTRLLVL.

V usage is TRBV11-3 and J usage is TRBJ2-1; TRBD2 agrees at 7 bases. The J segment lost 7 bases and the V segment lost 6 bases, leaving 6 bases of the junction unmatched. CDR1 and CDR2 from the germline V gene are SGHNT and YENEEA. This CDR3 contains 13 residues. The CDR3 sequence is CASRAGEGNEQFF. CDR3 nucleotide sequence: TGTGCCAGCAGGGCGGGAGAAGGAAATGAGCAGTTCTTC. Full variable domain (remainder filled in from reference TRBV11-3 and TRBJ2-1): EAGVVQSPRYKIIEKKQPVAFWCNPISGHNTLYWYLQNLGQGPELLIRYENEEAVDDSQLPKDRFSAERLKGVDSTLKIQPAELGDSAVYLCASRAGEGNEQFFGPGTRLTVL.

This chain connects TRBV5-1 to TRBJ2-1, with TRBD2 identical over 11 bases. J was trimmed by 0 bases and V by 0 bases; bases with no gene match: 5. Germline lookup yields CDR1 SGHRS and CDR2 YFSETQ. CDR3 length: 18 residues. The CDR3 bases are TGCGCCAGCAGCTTGGGACTAGCGGGACCTAGCTCCTACAATGAGCAGTTCTTC. It codes for CASSLGLAGPSSYNEQFF.

This clonotype was seen repeatedly, ten times or more. This chain uses TRBV28 with TRBJ1-5; D call uncertain. Germline V gene lookup returns CDR1 MDHEN and CDR2 SYDVKM. The CDR3 is made up of 12 amino acids. V was trimmed by 3 bases and J by 9 bases, leaving 9 bases between them. The CDR3 sequence: CASSLSSRPQHF. CDR3 in DNA: TGTGCCAGCAGTTTGAGCAGCCGGCCCCAGCATTTT.

This clonotype has a count of ten or more. V gene TRBV28 combines with J gene TRBJ1-1, with D unclear. This CDR3 has 13 amino acids. With 6 bases removed from V and 1 base from J, the gap between germline ends came to 9 bases. Germline V lookup: CDR1 MDHEN, CDR2 SYDVKM. In nucleotides, the CDR3 is TGTGCCAGCAGACCCCCCAGGAACACTGAAGCTTTCTTT. Amino acid sequence: CASRPPRNTEAFF.

This clonotype was picked up many times. The rearrangement links TRBV11-2 to TRBJ1-6; 7 bases match TRBD1. Per germline, CDR1 SGHAT and CDR2 FQNNGV. V was clipped by 5 bases and J by 10 bases; unmatched bases: 8. The CDR3 consists of 14 residues. CDR3 coding DNA: TGTGCCAGCAGCCCGACAGGGCGGCAGTCACCCCTCCACTTT. This sequence encodes CASSPTGRQSPLHF.

This clonotype occurred many times. The chain joins TRBV28 to TRBJ2-1, with a possible D match to TRBD2 (5 bases). CDR1 is MDHEN, CDR2 SYDVKM, per germline. CDR3 length: 11 amino acids. V lost 7 bases and J 7 bases, leaving 8 bases between the germline ends. CDR3: CASKRWNEQFF. The DNA for the CDR3 is TGTGCCAGCAAGCGGTGGAATGAGCAGTTCTTC.

J is TRBJ2-7 and V is TRBV11-2, with D tentatively TRBD1 (6 bases). Trimming cost V 0 bases and J 6 bases, with 15 bases left between them. The germline gives CDR1 SGHAT, CDR2 FQNNGV. The length of the CDR3 is 15 residues. In nucleotides, the CDR3 is TGTGCCAGCAGCTTAGATCGGGGCAGGGGTTCCGAGCAGTACTTC. It translates to CASSLDRGRGSEQYF.

J is TRBJ2-1 and V is TRBV20-1; D is uncertain. This CDR3 comprises 11 residues. The V gene lost 1 base and the J gene lost 12 bases, with 10 bases spanning the gap. CDR1 DFQATT and CDR2 SNEGSKA come from the germline V gene (reference sequence). CDR3 sequence (DNA): TGCAGTGCTAGAGTAAAGCTAGGGCAGTTCTTC. Translated, it gives CSARVKLGQFF.